Listed below are T cell receptor beta chains from one sample, sequenced in a study of technical replicates of blood from a few donors. Generated by immunoSEQ multiplex PCR, the TCRdb table keeps only in-frame clones and is missing some. The sample records around 62,000 clones, roughly 98% being singletons. Sequencing used T cells isolated from PBMCs. These receptors were taken from a human donor in good health. Each CDR3 is given with its conserved first and last residue. D genes are given only for firm matches.

J gene: TRBJ2-2; V gene: TRBV9; D gene: TRBD2; CDR3 protein: CASSLGTSAGELFF
J gene: TRBJ2-5; V gene: TRBV5-1; D gene: TRBD1; CDR3 protein: CASNQGQVMMETQYF
J gene: TRBJ1-4; V gene: TRBV7-9; D gene: TRBD1; CDR3 protein: CASRAQGGNEKLFF
J gene: TRBJ2-7; V gene: TRBV21-1; D gene: NA; CDR3 protein: CASSKRRGLYEQYF
J gene: TRBJ2-3; V gene: TRBV4-1; D gene: TRBD1; CDR3 protein: CASSSPKPGQGSDTQYF
J gene: TRBJ1-5; V gene: TRBV28; D gene: NA; CDR3 protein: CATTFREDQPQHF
J gene: TRBJ2-7; V gene: TRBV5-4; D gene: TRBD2; CDR3 protein: CASSDGLAGAYEQYF
J gene: TRBJ2-5; V gene: TRBV28; D gene: NA; CDR3 protein: CATSGTPYQETQYF
J gene: TRBJ1-2; V gene: TRBV6-5; D gene: NA; CDR3 protein: CASSYGGVRGYTF
J gene: TRBJ1-4; V gene: TRBV7-9; D gene: NA; CDR3 protein: CASSADRGRNEKLFF
J gene: TRBJ1-1; V gene: TRBV4-1; D gene: NA; CDR3 protein: CASSQVLWGVQAFF
J gene: TRBJ1-1; V gene: TRBV11-2; D gene: TRBD1; CDR3 protein: CASSSGQGWRTEAFF
J gene: TRBJ2-1; V gene: TRBV28; D gene: NA; CDR3 protein: CASSLKLLARNEQFF
J gene: TRBJ1-2; V gene: TRBV7-9; D gene: NA; CDR3 protein: CASSLGGGNYGYTF
J gene: TRBJ2-7; V gene: TRBV28; D gene: TRBD1; CDR3 protein: CASSFRDRAPNYEQYF
J gene: TRBJ2-7; V gene: TRBV5-4; D gene: TRBD1; CDR3 protein: CASSLDRRDRARYEQYF
J gene: TRBJ2-3; V gene: TRBV6-1; D gene: NA; CDR3 protein: CASRLARTSTDTQYF
J gene: TRBJ1-4; V gene: TRBV5-6; D gene: NA; CDR3 protein: CASTRQTLEDNEKLFF
J gene: TRBJ1-5; V gene: TRBV10-2; D gene: TRBD1; CDR3 protein: CASSERQGYSEPQHF
J gene: TRBJ1-2; V gene: TRBV6-1; D gene: NA; CDR3 protein: CASSGYRVENYGYTF
J gene: TRBJ2-1; V gene: TRBV29-1; D gene: NA; CDR3 protein: CSVEEGPLRVGTVNEQFF
J gene: TRBJ1-1; V gene: TRBV29-1; D gene: NA; CDR3 protein: CSVEGGGTEAFF
J gene: TRBJ2-2; V gene: TRBV9; D gene: NA; CDR3 protein: CASSVSSNTGELFF
J gene: TRBJ2-3; V gene: TRBV7-9; D gene: TRBD2; CDR3 protein: CASSSPAGALRGDF
J gene: TRBJ2-1; V gene: TRBV4-1; D gene: NA; CDR3 protein: CASSQRVTELEQFF
J gene: TRBJ2-7; V gene: TRBV19; D gene: NA; CDR3 protein: CASSMREIPNEQYF
J gene: TRBJ2-5; V gene: TRBV7-2; D gene: NA; CDR3 protein: CASSLIGVETQYF
J gene: TRBJ1-1; V gene: TRBV29-1; D gene: NA; CDR3 protein: CSALLGGEAFF
J gene: TRBJ2-1; V gene: TRBV7-6; D gene: NA; CDR3 protein: CASSFGGSYNEQFF
J gene: TRBJ1-2; V gene: TRBV6-5; D gene: TRBD1; CDR3 protein: CASSYGQGHGYTF
J gene: TRBJ2-3; V gene: TRBV10-3; D gene: TRBD2; CDR3 protein: CAILRGTSGTDTQYF
J gene: TRBJ2-3; V gene: TRBV6-5; D gene: NA; CDR3 protein: CASSFARTDTQYF
J gene: TRBJ1-2; V gene: TRBV19; D gene: TRBD1; CDR3 protein: CASSQDRAYGYTF
J gene: TRBJ2-2; V gene: TRBV29-1; D gene: NA; CDR3 protein: CSVWHDENTGELFF
J gene: TRBJ1-5; V gene: TRBV18; D gene: NA; CDR3 protein: CASSGDNNQPQHF
J gene: TRBJ2-1; V gene: TRBV9; D gene: TRBD2; CDR3 protein: CASSEEGLAVSSYNEQFF
J gene: TRBJ2-3; V gene: TRBV4-2; D gene: TRBD2; CDR3 protein: CASSQDPGLAGHASTDTQYF